Below are 25 T cell receptor beta chains sequenced from a single sample in a study of memory CD4+ T cells and cytomegalovirus serostatus. Single viable CD3+CD4+CD8-CD45RO+ cells were sorted as the memory CD4+ T cells. Clones were sequenced by immunoSEQ multiplex PCR, and TCRdb holds only the in-frame ones, with some missing. The sample has over 35,000 clones, around 80% seen once; the top ten hold 0.75% to 1%. Material: memory CD4+ T cells from blood. The receptor set was obtained from an adult in good health and CMV-seronegative.

This sequence joins TRBV29-1 and TRBJ2-3; 8 bases align to TRBD2. Germline V lookup: CDR1 SQVTM, CDR2 ANQGSEA. The CDR3 extends over 14 amino acids. The trim removed 3 bases at V and 5 bases at J, leaving 7 bases unmatched. Here the CDR3 DNA reads TGCAGCGTTGAGTACGGGGGGGTACGAGATACGCAGTATTTT. The encoded protein is CSVEYGGVRDTQYF.

The chain uses TRBV30 and TRBJ2-7, with 11 nucleotides matching TRBD1. The J segment lost 6 bases and the V segment lost 0 bases, leaving 7 bases of the junction unmatched. The CDR3 loop spans 15 amino acids. CDR1 GTSNPN and CDR2 SVGIG come from the germline V gene (reference sequence). Here the CDR3 reads CAWSVLRDRGSEQYF. CDR3 bases: TGTGCCTGGAGTGTACTACGGGACAGGGGGAGCGAGCAGTACTTC. Filled out from reference TRBV30 and TRBJ2-7, the complete variable domain reads SQTIHQWPATLVQPVGSPLSLECTVEGTSNPNLYWYRQAAGRGLQLLFYSVGIGQISSEVPQNLSASRPQDRQFILSSKKLLLSDSGFYLCAWSVLRDRGSEQYFGPGTRLTVT.

The count of this clone is one. The chain joins TRBV20-1 to TRBJ1-2; 8 positions agree with TRBD1. The V gene's germline CDR1 is DFQATT and CDR2 SNEGSKA (reference sequence). CDR3 length: 10 amino acids. V was clipped by 1 base and J by 12 bases; unmatched bases: 1. DNA of the CDR3: TGCAGTGCTAGAGTGACAGGGGACACCTTC. It yields the protein CSARVTGDTF.

This clone was seen more than once but under ten times. The chain has TRBV20-1 and TRBJ2-7, with D maybe TRBD2 (5 bases). Germline CDR1 and CDR2: DFQATT and SNEGSKA (reference sequence). V was shortened by 6 bases and J by 8 bases, with 11 bases between the two germline ends. The CDR3 runs to 10 residues. CDR3 sequence: CSAEWRQQYF. As DNA, the CDR3 is TGCAGTGCGGAATGGAGGCAGCAGTACTTC.

A word on this clone: Mismatch with germline at one junction end may stem from a read error. The chain employs TRBV6-5 and TRBJ2-7, with TRBD2 matching 7 bases. The CDR3 runs 15 residues. CDR1 and CDR2 (germline): MNHEY, SVGAGI. CDR3 nucleotide sequence: TGTGCCAGCAGTCATACCCCGACTAGCTCCTACGAGCAGCACTTC. Amino acid sequence: CASSHTPTSSYEQHF.

The CDR3 bases are TGTGCCAGCAGTTTAAGTCGGGGGGCCAACAATGAGCAGTTCTTC. It yields the protein CASSLSRGANNEQFF. The V call is TRBV27, the J call TRBJ2-1; tentative D call: TRBD2 (7 bases). V gave up 2 bases and J gave up 5 bases, with 13 bases separating them. Germline CDR1 reads MNHEY; CDR2 reads SMNVEV (reference sequence). This CDR3 is 15 amino acids long.

V and J are TRBV7-2 and TRBJ2-2, with 7 bases matching TRBD1. This CDR3 is built from 14 residues. V lost 6 bases, J lost 7 bases, and 8 bases stayed unmatched. Germline V gives CDR1 SGHTA, CDR2 FQGNSA. The CDR3 protein is CASSRDSVSGELFF. CDR3 coding DNA: TGTGCCAGCAGTCGGGACAGCGTCAGCGGGGAGCTGTTTTTT.

V and J are TRBV28 and TRBJ2-7, with TRBD2 matching over 10 bases. Germline lookup yields CDR1 MDHEN and CDR2 SYDVKM. The CDR3 is 15 residues long. Losses at the gene ends were 6 bases for V and 4 bases for J; bases not matched to a gene: 9. CDR3 sequence reads: CASSPVASGGYEQYF. As DNA, the CDR3 is TGTGCCAGCAGCCCAGTGGCTAGCGGGGGATACGAGCAGTACTTC. The full variable domain, completed using reference TRBV28 and TRBJ2-7, is DVKVTQSSRYLVKRTGEKVFLECVQDMDHENMFWYRQDPGLGLRLIYFSYDVKMKEKGDIPEGYSVSREKKERFSLILESASTNQTSMYLCASSPVASGGYEQYFGPGTRLTVT.

The chain uses TRBV27 and TRBJ2-7; 10 positions match TRBD2. The V gene end was trimmed by 4 bases and the J gene end by 1 base; junction bases not matched to a gene: 4. Looked up from germline, CDR1 is MNHEY and CDR2 is SMNVEV (reference sequence). The CDR3 is 15 amino acids. The CDR3 sequence: CASSSYSGRSYEQYF. As DNA, the CDR3 is TGTGCCAGCAGTTCATATAGCGGGAGGTCCTACGAGCAGTACTTC.

The chain recombines TRBV28 with TRBJ2-5; D possibly corresponds to TRBD1 (6 bases). The CDR3 is 14 residues long. Trimming shortened V by 5 bases and J by 2 bases, and 12 bases separated the two germline ends. Germline CDR1 and CDR2: MDHEN and SYDVKM. The CDR3 reads CASSPQGSQETQYF. CDR3 nucleotide sequence: TGTGCCAGCAGTCCTCAGGGGTCGCAAGAGACCCAGTACTTC.

The chain carries TRBV28 and TRBJ2-3, with no clear D. This CDR3 spans 13 amino acids. Deletions cut 2 bases from V and 4 bases from J, with 7 bases between. Germline CDR1 and CDR2: MDHEN and SYDVKM. CDR3 in amino acids: CASSLTPPDTQYF. The CDR3 nucleotides are TGTGCCAGCAGTTTAACCCCGCCAGATACGCAGTATTTT.

The DNA for the CDR3 is TGTGCCAGCTCACCTCGGCAGGGTACAGGGGACAATTCACCCCTCCACTTT. This sequence encodes CASSPRQGTGDNSPLHF. The rearrangement links TRBV18 to TRBJ1-6; 7 nucleotides agree with TRBD1. The CDR3 runs to 17 residues. Per germline, CDR1 KGHSH and CDR2 LQKENI. V lost 3 bases, J lost 7 bases, and 12 bases stayed unmatched. The whole variable domain, filled in from reference TRBV18 and TRBJ1-6, reads NAGVMQNPRHLVRRRGQEARLRCSPMKGHSHVYWYRQLPEEGLKFMVYLQKENIIDESGMPKERFSAEFPKEGPSILRIQQVVRGDSAAYFCASSPRQGTGDNSPLHFGNGTRLTVT.

The chain uses TRBV11-3 and TRBJ2-3, with D maybe TRBD2 (5 bases). With 5 bases removed from V and 10 bases from J, the gap between germline ends came to 16 bases. Germline assignment: CDR1 SGHNT and CDR2 YENEEA. The CDR3 sequence is 13 residues long. CDR3 amino acids: CASSAGQLGPQYF. In DNA form, the CDR3 reads TGTGCCAGCAGCGCCGGGCAACTAGGACCGCAGTATTTT.

A single count supports this clone. V usage is TRBV4-1 and J usage is TRBJ2-5; either TRBD1 or TRBD2 may fit D (7 bases each). The CDR3 consists of 16 residues. Germline V gene data show CDR1 as MGHRA and CDR2 as YSYEKL. V lost 0 bases and J lost 1, with 12 bases in between. The CDR3 is CASSQDQGGFQETQYF. The CDR3 region has the DNA TGCGCCAGCAGCCAAGATCAGGGGGGGTTCCAAGAGACCCAGTACTTC.

This clone was counted a single time. CDR3 loop: CASSLEITGGPLYEQYF. The CDR3 region has the DNA TGTGCCAGCAGCTTAGAAATTACAGGGGGCCCCCTCTACGAGCAGTACTTC. V gene TRBV7-9 combines with J gene TRBJ2-7; 9 bases fit TRBD1. Per the germline V gene, CDR1 is SEHNR and CDR2 is FQNEAQ (reference sequence). V dropped 1 base and J dropped 3; count of bases not matched to a gene: 10. This CDR3 contains 17 residues.

This clone appeared once. The chain combines TRBV30 with TRBJ1-3, with D perhaps TRBD1 (6 bases). The germline V gene has CDR1 GTSNPN and CDR2 SVGIG (reference sequence). This CDR3 region has 14 residues. V lost 5 bases and J 3 bases, leaving 14 bases between the germline ends. The CDR3 nucleotides read TGTGCCTGGGGTAGGGGGGCTGGTGGAAACACCATATATTTT. Its translation: CAWGRGAGGNTIYF.

This clone turned up a few times. The V and J genes are TRBV5-4 and TRBJ2-7; 10 bases map to TRBD2. The V gene's germline CDR1 is SGHNT and CDR2 YYREEE (reference sequence). Germline trimming cut 2 bases from V and 2 bases from J; bases unmatched to any gene: 13. This CDR3 contains 18 residues. CDR3 region: CASSFPRPSSGGTYEQYF. The DNA for the CDR3 is TGTGCCAGCAGCTTTCCCCGGCCGTCTAGCGGGGGTACCTACGAGCAGTACTTC.

CDR3 in amino acids: CASSPLRAGDLTGELFF. The DNA of the CDR3 is TGTGCCAGCTCACCGTTAAGAGCGGGGGACCTCACCGGGGAGCTGTTTTTT. The rearrangement links TRBV18 to TRBJ2-2, with TRBD2 identical over 8 bases. This CDR3 region has 17 residues. CDR1 is KGHSH, CDR2 LQKENI, per germline. J was trimmed by 4 bases and V by 3 bases; bases with no gene match: 10.

The chain links TRBV6-5 to TRBJ2-5; possibly TRBD2 for D (6 bases). The V gene lost 7 bases and the J gene lost 7 bases, with 16 bases spanning the gap. This CDR3 spans 13 amino acids. Germline values: CDR1 MNHEY, CDR2 SVGAGI. The CDR3 loop is CASTGSTGGTQYF. CDR3 in DNA: TGTGCCAGCACCGGATCCACCGGGGGGACCCAGTACTTC.

The V and J genes are TRBV28 and TRBJ1-5; 10 bases fit TRBD1. The germline gives CDR1 MDHEN, CDR2 SYDVKM. Losses at the gene ends were 6 bases for V and 3 bases for J; bases not matched to a gene: 2. This CDR3 has 14 residues. CDR3 residues: CASRRQGANQPQHF. CDR3 DNA: TGTGCCAGCAGGAGACAGGGGGCCAATCAGCCCCAGCATTTT.

The V gene is TRBV9, the J gene TRBJ1-3; 9 positions agree with TRBD1. J lost 6 bases, V lost 3 bases, and 4 bases had no gene match. This CDR3 has 14 residues. The V gene's germline CDR1 is SGDLS and CDR2 YYNGEE. The CDR3 is CASSARDRVNTIYF. CDR3 in DNA: TGTGCCAGCAGCGCCAGGGACAGGGTAAACACCATATATTTT.

This clone appeared a single time. The chain joins TRBV7-2 to TRBJ1-1; D possibly corresponds to TRBD1 (6 bases). CDR3 length equals 14 residues. Germline CDR1 reads SGHTA; CDR2 reads FQGNSA. Deletions cut 3 bases from V and 3 bases from J, with 11 bases between. The CDR3 sequence: CASSFQGKDTEAFF. The CDR3 DNA reads as TGTGCCAGCAGCTTCCAGGGGAAGGACACTGAAGCTTTCTTT.

The chain recombines TRBV7-2 with TRBJ1-6, with 8 bases that match TRBD1. V lost 2 bases, J lost 0 bases, and 3 bases stayed unmatched. Germline V gene sequence: CDR1 SGHTA, CDR2 FQGNSA. The CDR3 is made up of 17 amino acids. As DNA, the CDR3 is TGTGCCAGCAGCTTACGGACAGGGAGCTCCTATAATTCACCCCTCCACTTT. As protein: CASSLRTGSSYNSPLHF.

The V call is TRBV7-2, the J call TRBJ1-4; TRBD1 agrees at 7 bases. The CDR3 runs 15 residues. The V segment lost 3 bases and the J segment 7 bases; nucleotides outside the gene matches: 8. Germline CDR1 and CDR2: SGHTA and FQGNSA. CDR3 nucleotides: TGTGCCAGCAGCTTTAAGGGGGCGGGTCGTGAAAAACTGTTTTTT. Protein: CASSFKGAGREKLFF.

The table lists this clone with a few counts. The CDR3 loop is CSATGTGRSGYTF. The DNA for the CDR3 is TGCAGCGCAACCGGGACAGGGAGATCCGGCTACACCTTC. The chain recombines TRBV29-1 with TRBJ1-2, with 9 bases identical to TRBD1. V lost 7 bases and J lost 8; bases outside the gene matches: 11. Germline lookup yields CDR1 SQVTM and CDR2 ANQGSEA. This CDR3 region has 13 residues.